This TCR beta chain was captured by sequencing in a study of blood T cell repertoires in COVID-19. For the study at large: T cells, B-cell-depleted T cells, or PBMCs supplied cDNA or gDNA.

The data were produced by immunoSEQ multiplex PCR, yet TCRdb's version contains in-frame clones alone and is incomplete. The table includes approximately 500,000 clones, 75% to 90% detected once. Per the germline V gene, CDR1 is SGHNT and CDR2 is YYREEE (reference sequence). The CDR3 is made up of 17 amino acids. J was trimmed by 4 bases and V by 0 bases; bases with no gene match: 12. This sequence joins TRBV5-4 and TRBJ2-7; 8 bases match TRBD2. Specimen: peripheral blood. The receptor comes from a human donor in a cohort sampled during active COVID-19. CDR3 sequence reads: CASSLVPSAGAGYEQYF. In nucleotides, the CDR3 is TGTGCCAGCAGCTTGGTCCCGTCAGCGGGAGCGGGGTACGAGCAGTACTTC.